The 32 T cell receptor beta chains below come from one sample, sequenced in a study of cytomegalovirus exposure and HLA in healthy donors. The PCR employed 60 Vbeta primers together with 13 Jbeta primers. Measured with immunoSEQ multiplex PCR; TCRdb has only the in-frame clones, and not every one. The profile shows about 160,000 clones, around 72% of them singletons. The sequenced sample was PBMCs. All receptors derive from a man in his forties in good health and CMV-seropositive.

This chain connects TRBV30 to TRBJ1-1, with D possibly matching TRBD1 (5 bases). V lost 0 bases and J lost 8, with 13 bases in between. This CDR3 spans 13 amino acids. Germline CDR1 reads GTSNPN; CDR2 reads SVGIG (reference sequence). The CDR3 coding sequence is TGTGCCTGGAGTGTTGCGGGGCATCGGGAAGCTTTCTTT. It encodes CAWSVAGHREAFF.

The genes are TRBV11-2 and TRBJ2-2, with D perhaps TRBD2 (5 bases). CDR1 and CDR2 from the germline V gene are SGHAT and FQNNGV. The CDR3 is made up of 13 amino acids. V was trimmed by 5 bases and J by 6 bases, leaving 10 bases between them. Written as DNA, the CDR3 is TGTGCCAGCAGCCCAAGGAGGCCCGGGGAGCTGTTTTTT. As protein: CASSPRRPGELFF. The full variable domain, with the rest looked up from reference TRBV11-2 and TRBJ2-2, is EAGVAQSPRYKIIEKRQSVAFWCNPISGHATLYWYQQILGQGPKLLIQFQNNGVVDDSQLPKDRFSAERLKGVDSTLKIQPAKLEDSAVYLCASSPRRPGELFFGEGSRLTVL.

J is TRBJ1-2 and V is TRBV5-1; no firm D call. In germline, CDR1 is SGHRS, CDR2 YFSETQ. V was trimmed by 0 bases and J by 8 bases, leaving 17 bases between them. The CDR3 loop spans 15 amino acids. DNA for the CDR3: TGCGCCAGCAGCTTGGCCTTAACAGTCCATGGAGGCTACACCTTC. Protein product: CASSLALTVHGGYTF.

This clone has a handful of counts. The chain carries TRBV7-2 and TRBJ2-1; maybe TRBD2 (5 bases). The CDR3 consists of 12 residues. The V gene's germline CDR1 is SGHTA and CDR2 FQGNSA. V lost 6 bases to trimming and J lost 7 bases, with 10 bases between them. The CDR3 reads CASSPSRNEQFF. The CDR3 bases are TGTGCCAGCAGTCCTAGCAGGAATGAGCAGTTCTTC.

The chain recombines TRBV11-1 with TRBJ1-3; D is possibly TRBD1 (5 bases). V dropped 5 bases and J dropped 4 bases, with 12 bases sitting between them. This CDR3 region has 14 residues. Germline V gene sequence: CDR1 SGHAT, CDR2 FQDESV (reference sequence). The CDR3 reads CASSPGTAGNTIYF. CDR3 sequence (DNA): TGTGCCAGCAGCCCGGGGACTGCCGGAAACACCATATATTTT.

The chain joins TRBV27 to TRBJ2-7; 10 bases are shared with TRBD1. The germline V gene encodes CDR1 MNHEY and CDR2 SMNVEV (reference sequence). J lost 3 bases, V lost 4 bases, and 6 bases had no gene match. This CDR3 contains 15 residues. The CDR3 spells CASSSSTGGFYEQYF. The CDR3, as DNA: TGTGCCAGCAGTTCCTCGACAGGGGGCTTCTACGAGCAGTACTTC.

The chain links TRBV10-3 to TRBJ1-3; D is ambiguous. V was shortened by 7 bases and J by 0 bases, with 10 bases between the two germline ends. The CDR3 runs to 14 residues. Germline loops: CDR1 ENHRY, CDR2 SYGVKD. The CDR3 sequence is CAIKYSNSGNTIYF. Written as DNA, the CDR3 is TGTGCCATCAAGTACTCTAACTCTGGAAACACCATATATTTT.

The chain uses TRBV7-3 and TRBJ2-3; TRBD2 matches 8 bases. Germline trimming cut 2 bases from V and 2 bases from J; bases unmatched to any gene: 3. The CDR3 contains 15 residues. The germline V gene has CDR1 SGHTA and CDR2 FQGTGA. CDR3 DNA sequence: TGTGCCAGCAGCTTAGGCGGGGGGTACACAGATACGCAGTATTTT. Protein product: CASSLGGGYTDTQYF. Full variable domain (remainder filled in from reference TRBV7-3 and TRBJ2-3): GAGVSQTPSNKVTEKGKYVELRCDPISGHTALYWYRQSLGQGPEFLIYFQGTGAADDSGLPNDRFFAVRPEGSVSTLKIQRTERGDSAVYLCASSLGGGYTDTQYFGPGTRLTVL.

The CDR3 protein is CASSSARQGNEQYF. CDR3 nucleotide sequence: TGTGCCAGCAGTTCGGCCCGACAGGGCAACGAGCAGTACTTC. V is TRBV11-2 and J is TRBJ2-7; 7 bases match TRBD1. This CDR3 spans 14 amino acids. Germline V gives CDR1 SGHAT, CDR2 FQNNGV. The ends lost 6 bases at V and 5 bases at J; junction bases unmatched: 10.

A single count supports this clone. V is TRBV7-9 and J is TRBJ2-3; 8 nucleotides line up with TRBD1. Trimming at V came to 5 bases and at J to 5 bases, leaving 9 bases not matched to a gene. This CDR3 comprises 15 residues. In germline, CDR1 is SEHNR, CDR2 FQNEAQ (reference sequence). The CDR3 coding sequence is TGTGCCAGCAGCCACTCCAGGGGGCAGGGAGATACGCAGTATTTT. This sequence encodes CASSHSRGQGDTQYF.

This sequence joins TRBV10-2 and TRBJ2-2, with 10 bases fitting TRBD1. With 8 bases clipped from V and 3 bases from J, the junction kept 6 bases outside the gene matches. The CDR3 sequence is 15 residues long. Germline V CDR1 and CDR2: WSHSY, SAAADI. This chain's CDR3 is CASRYGTGDTGELFF. CDR3 DNA sequence: TGCGCCAGCCGATACGGGACAGGGGACACCGGGGAGCTGTTTTTT.

The gene calls are TRBV5-8 and TRBJ2-2; 8 bases agree with TRBD1. Germline V lookup: CDR1 SGHTS, CDR2 YDEGEE. The V gene end was trimmed by 2 bases and the J gene end by 0 bases; junction bases not matched to a gene: 6. The CDR3 is 17 residues long. The CDR3: CASSFWGTGPNTGELFF. CDR3 in DNA: TGTGCCAGCAGCTTCTGGGGGACAGGACCGAACACCGGGGAGCTGTTTTTT.

The chain recombines TRBV11-3 with TRBJ2-7, with a tentative D call TRBD1 (6 bases). The germline V gene has CDR1 SGHNT and CDR2 YENEEA. This CDR3 contains 14 residues. Trimming pared 1 base from V and 2 bases from J, leaving 9 bases between. In nucleotides, the CDR3 is TGTGCCAGCAGCTTAGGAGGGGACACCTACGAGCAGTACTTC. Translated: CASSLGGDTYEQYF.

The genes are TRBV5-4 and TRBJ2-2; the D gene is possibly TRBD1 (5 bases). Between the trimmed V and J ends, which lost 4 bases and 5 bases, there was a span of 18 bases. This CDR3 has 16 residues. Germline CDR1 and CDR2: SGHNT and YYREEE (reference sequence). The CDR3 protein is CASSLSVTGRTGELFF. As DNA, the CDR3 is TGTGCCAGCAGCCTGTCTGTTACAGGACGGACCGGGGAGCTGTTTTTT.

This clone was picked up a small number of times. This chain uses TRBV6-1 with TRBJ1-3, with D hard to call. V lost 2 bases and J lost 1, with 6 bases in between. CDR3 length: 14 residues. Germline V lookup: CDR1 MNHNS, CDR2 SASEGT. Written as DNA, the CDR3 is TGTGCCAGCAGTGAAAACATGTCTGGAAACACCATATATTTT. It specifies CASSENMSGNTIYF.

This chain joins TRBV19 and TRBJ2-1; 14 nucleotides match TRBD2. Trimming took 5 bases from V and 2 from J; bases not matched to a gene: 5. CDR1 is LNHDA, CDR2 SQIVND, per germline (reference sequence). The CDR3 has 17 residues. The CDR3 protein is CASSERLAGGPYNEQFF. The CDR3 DNA reads TGTGCCAGTAGTGAGAGACTAGCGGGGGGGCCCTACAATGAGCAGTTCTTC.

V gene TRBV6-1 combines with J gene TRBJ2-4, with 15 nucleotides matching TRBD2. CDR3 length equals 17 residues. With V trimmed by 4 bases and J by 2 bases, 3 bases remained unmatched. CDR1 is MNHNS and CDR2 is SASEGT in the germline V gene. The CDR3 region is CASSGTSGGVSKNIQYF. DNA for the CDR3: TGTGCCAGCAGTGGGACTAGCGGGGGGGTATCCAAAAACATTCAGTACTTC.

This clone appeared a few times. V and J are TRBV27 and TRBJ1-1, with a tentative D call TRBD1 (6 bases). CDR3 length: 16 residues. Germline CDR1 MNHEY, CDR2 SMNVEV (reference sequence). V dropped 6 bases and J dropped 2 bases, with 19 bases sitting between them. The CDR3 here is CASRNRGGVGNTEAFF. For the CDR3, the DNA is TGTGCCAGCAGGAATAGAGGGGGAGTGGGTAACACTGAAGCTTTCTTT.

The rearrangement links TRBV6-1 to TRBJ1-1; D is undetermined. There are 12 residues in the CDR3. Germline values: CDR1 MNHNS, CDR2 SASEGT. V lost 4 bases, J lost 0 bases, and 3 bases lay in between. CDR3 DNA: TGTGCCAGCAGTGGTATGAACACTGAAGCTTTCTTT. This codes for CASSGMNTEAFF.

V and J are TRBV29-1 and TRBJ2-5; TRBD1 might be the D (5 bases). The germline V gene encodes CDR1 SQVTM and CDR2 ANQGSEA. Trimming removed 7 bases from V and 6 bases from J, with 15 bases in between. The CDR3 loop spans 12 amino acids. CDR3 nucleotides: TGCAGCGCTTCGACAGCAACACAGACCCAGTACTTC. The encoded protein is CSASTATQTQYF.

The chain is built from TRBV6-1 and TRBJ2-7; possible D gene TRBD1, 6 bases. This CDR3 is 14 amino acids long. Looked up from germline, CDR1 is MNHNS and CDR2 is SASEGT. V shed 4 bases and J shed 1 base, with 11 bases lying between them. The CDR3 DNA sequence: TGTGCCAGCAGTGCCCGGGACACTTCCTACGAGCAGTACTTC. Translation: CASSARDTSYEQYF.

J is TRBJ2-1 and V is TRBV9, with D possibly matching TRBD1 (5 bases). Germline CDR1 SGDLS, CDR2 YYNGEE. CDR3 length equals 16 residues. V lost 4 bases, J lost 5 bases, and 19 bases lay in between. The CDR3 coding sequence is TGTGCCAGCAGCCCCCAGCCCAGGGTTGACCACAATGAGCAGTTCTTC. This translates into CASSPQPRVDHNEQFF.

V is TRBV7-3 and J is TRBJ1-2, with 7 bases matching TRBD1. The CDR3 is 13 amino acids. The germline CDR1 and CDR2 sequences are SGHTA and FQGTGA. V lost 2 bases and J lost 8; bases outside the gene matches: 5. CDR3 sequence: CASSLGPGGGYTF. The CDR3 DNA is TGTGCCAGCAGCTTAGGCCCAGGGGGAGGCTACACCTTC.

CDR3 sequence: CASSGTGYNSPLHF. The CDR3 DNA follows: TGTGCCAGCAGTGGGACAGGCTATAATTCACCCCTCCACTTT. The rearrangement links TRBV25-1 to TRBJ1-6; TRBD1 matches 7 bases. Germline V lookup: CDR1 MGHDK, CDR2 SYGVNS. This CDR3 has 14 residues. The J segment lost 3 bases and the V segment lost 4 bases, leaving 0 bases of the junction unmatched.

The V and J genes are TRBV2 and TRBJ2-4, with TRBD2 matching over 16 bases. Trimming removed 6 bases from V and 3 bases from J; junction bases left unmatched: 17. The CDR3 has 21 amino acids. CDR1 and CDR2 from the germline V gene are SNHLY and FYNNEI. The CDR3 bases are TGTGCCAGCAGCCTACGACTGATGGGACTAGCGGGGGGGAAGGACAAAAACATTCAGTACTTC. The encoded protein is CASSLRLMGLAGGKDKNIQYF.

The J gene is TRBJ1-3, the V gene TRBV30; no definite D call. CDR1 GTSNPN and CDR2 SVGIG come from the germline V gene (reference sequence). V lost 0 bases and J lost 1, with 13 bases in between. The CDR3 is made up of 16 amino acids. The CDR3 DNA reads as TGTGCCTGGAGTGTACGGAGAAGCGCATCTGGAAACACCATATATTTT. This codes for CAWSVRRSASGNTIYF.

This rearrangement joins TRBV7-6 to TRBJ1-2; TRBD1 matches 11 bases. Germline loops: CDR1 SGHVS, CDR2 FNYEAQ. The J segment lost 8 bases and the V segment lost 5 bases, leaving 7 bases of the junction unmatched. The CDR3 length is 14 residues. The CDR3 DNA follows: TGTGCCAGCAGCCTAGGACAGGGGGCAAGCGGCTACACCTTC. Translation: CASSLGQGASGYTF.

The chain links TRBV2 to TRBJ2-5, with no clear D. V lost 3 bases, J lost 2 bases, and 10 bases lay in between. Germline assignment: CDR1 SNHLY and CDR2 FYNNEI. This CDR3 is 14 amino acids long. This CDR3 reads CASSERGLQETQYF. As DNA, the CDR3 is TGTGCCAGCAGTGAGAGAGGTCTTCAAGAGACCCAGTACTTC. Together with reference TRBV2 and TRBJ2-5, the CDR3 gives the full variable domain: EPEVTQTPSHQVTQMGQEVILRCVPISNHLYFYWYRQILGQKVEFLVSFYNNEISEKSEIFDDQFSVERPDGSNFTLKIRSTKLEDSAMYFCASSERGLQETQYFGPGTRLLVL.

V usage is TRBV19 and J usage is TRBJ2-1; 9 positions match TRBD1. The V and J ends lost 5 bases and 6 bases, in that order; junction bases with no gene match: 11. The CDR3 loop spans 16 amino acids. CDR1 is LNHDA, CDR2 SQIVND, per germline (reference sequence). The CDR3 protein is CASSGPGQGRFNEQFF. The CDR3 region has the DNA TGTGCCAGTAGTGGACCGGGACAGGGACGGTTCAATGAGCAGTTCTTC.

CDR3 DNA sequence: TGCGCCAGCAGGTATAACAGGGGGTCTGGGGCCAACGTCCTGACTTTC. Amino acid sequence: CASRYNRGSGANVLTF. This rearrangement joins TRBV5-1 to TRBJ2-6; 8 bases map to TRBD1. The germline V gene has CDR1 SGHRS and CDR2 YFSETQ. The ends lost 5 bases at V and 1 base at J; junction bases unmatched: 5. The length of the CDR3 is 16 residues.

The gene calls are TRBV5-1 and TRBJ2-2; no clear D. Germline CDR1 SGHRS, CDR2 YFSETQ. V lost 4 bases and J 0 bases, leaving 13 bases between the germline ends. The CDR3 covers 16 residues. The CDR3 coding sequence is TGCGCCAGCAGCCCCGTCGGAGACTCGAACACCGGGGAGCTGTTTTTT. The encoded protein is CASSPVGDSNTGELFF.

A single count supports this clone. The chain couples TRBV5-1 to TRBJ1-6; 8 nucleotides line up with TRBD1. Germline V gene sequence: CDR1 SGHRS, CDR2 YFSETQ. V dropped 4 bases and J dropped 5; count of bases not matched to a gene: 5. CDR3 length: 15 amino acids. CDR3 residues: CASSPDRADNSPLHF. The CDR3 bases are TGCGCCAGCAGCCCGGACAGGGCTGATAATTCACCCCTCCACTTT. Full variable domain (missing parts from reference TRBV5-1 and TRBJ1-6): KAGVTQTPRYLIKTRGQQVTLSCSPISGHRSVSWYQQTPGQGLQFLFEYFSETQRNKGNFPGRFSGRQFSNSRSEMNVSTLELGDSALYLCASSPDRADNSPLHFGNGTRLTVT.